This entry lists 8 T cell receptor beta chains sequenced from one sample in a study of CD8 T cells in Susac syndrome. Reverse transcription of roughly 0.45 to 1 ug RNA was carried out with random hexamers. One entry per CDR3 protein, called by TCRdb with MiXCR from the immunoSEQ multiplex PCR reads. Of some 300,000 distinct CDR3 sequences listed, about 88% are singletons. Sequencing used CD8+ T cells from PBMCs. Every receptor here comes from a human donor with multiple sclerosis.

Details on this clonotype: One junction end disagrees with the germline gene, perhaps due to a read error. This chain uses TRBV19 with TRBJ1-1; D is uncertain. This CDR3 contains 13 residues. Germline loops: CDR1 LNHDA, CDR2 SQIVND (reference sequence). The CDR3 loop is CASSILLNTEVFF. In nucleotides, the CDR3 is TGTGCCAGTAGTATATTACTGAACACTGAAGTTTTCTTT.

V gene TRBV7-2 combines with J gene TRBJ1-2; no firm D call. The CDR3 runs to 13 residues. With 5 bases removed from V and 1 base from J, the gap between germline ends came to 8 bases. Germline CDR1 SGHTA, CDR2 FQGNSA. The CDR3 DNA follows: TGTGCCAGCAGCCCCACACTTAACTATGGCTACACCTTC. Its protein product is CASSPTLNYGYTF.

V gene TRBV27 combines with J gene TRBJ2-7, with D possibly matching TRBD2 (5 bases). There are 13 residues in the CDR3. Germline CDR1 and CDR2: MNHEY and SMNVEV (reference sequence). The V gene lost 1 base and the J gene lost 7 bases, with 11 bases spanning the gap. The CDR3 protein is CASSLWGRGEQYF. CDR3 nucleotides: TGTGCCAGCAGTTTATGGGGTCGGGGAGAGCAGTACTTC.

This chain links TRBV11-2 with TRBJ2-3, with 9 nucleotides matching TRBD2. V shed 5 bases, J shed 6 bases, and the junction held 18 bases outside the gene matches. Germline lookup yields CDR1 SGHAT and CDR2 FQNNGV. This CDR3 has 18 residues. The CDR3 here is CASSPSPRLAASWDTQYF. CDR3 DNA: TGTGCCAGCAGCCCCAGTCCCCGACTAGCGGCCAGCTGGGATACGCAGTATTTT.

The chain links TRBV29-1 to TRBJ2-1, with TRBD1 identical over 8 bases. The length of the CDR3 is 14 residues. From germline, CDR1 is SQVTM and CDR2 ANQGSEA. Trimming removed 6 bases from V and 4 bases from J; junction bases left unmatched: 8. The CDR3 DNA reads TGCAGCGTCCGGACAGGGCTAGCTTACAATGAGCAGTTCTTC. Translation gives CSVRTGLAYNEQFF.

J is TRBJ2-5 and V is TRBV11-2; D is undetermined. Germline CDR1 reads SGHAT; CDR2 reads FQNNGV. This CDR3 has 15 residues. With 0 bases removed from V and 4 bases from J, the gap between germline ends came to 12 bases. CDR3 amino acids: CASSLDRVDAETQYF. The CDR3 DNA sequence: TGTGCCAGCAGCTTAGATCGGGTAGACGCAGAGACCCAGTACTTC.

The chain combines TRBV27 with TRBJ2-1; 7 bases map to TRBD1. This CDR3 region has 14 residues. V gave up 3 bases and J gave up 4 bases; unmatched junction bases: 3. Germline assignment: CDR1 MNHEY and CDR2 SMNVEV (reference sequence). CDR3 bases: TGTGCCAGCAGTTTTCGGACAGGTTACAATGAGCAGTTCTTC. Its translation: CASSFRTGYNEQFF.

The chain combines TRBV14 with TRBJ2-3; the D gene could be TRBD1 or TRBD2 (5 bases each). The germline V gene encodes CDR1 SGHDN and CDR2 FVKESK. Trimming stripped 2 bases from V and 2 bases from J, with 17 bases between. This CDR3 comprises 17 residues. DNA of the CDR3: TGTGCCAGCAGCCAACCGACAGAGACCCGGGACACAGATACGCAGTATTTT. This translates into CASSQPTETRDTDTQYF.